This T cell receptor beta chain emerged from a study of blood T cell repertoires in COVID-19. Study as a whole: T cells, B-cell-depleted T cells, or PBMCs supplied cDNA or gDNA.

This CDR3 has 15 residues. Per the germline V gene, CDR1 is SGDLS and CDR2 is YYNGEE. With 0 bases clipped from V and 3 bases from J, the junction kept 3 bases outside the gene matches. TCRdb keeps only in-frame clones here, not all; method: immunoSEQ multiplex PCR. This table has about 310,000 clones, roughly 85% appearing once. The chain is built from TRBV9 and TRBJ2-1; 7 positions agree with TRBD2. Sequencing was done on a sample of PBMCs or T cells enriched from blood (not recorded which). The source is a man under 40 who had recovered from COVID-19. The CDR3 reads CASSVAAGIYNEQFF. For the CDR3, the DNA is TGTGCCAGCAGCGTAGCAGCGGGGATCTACAATGAGCAGTTCTTC.